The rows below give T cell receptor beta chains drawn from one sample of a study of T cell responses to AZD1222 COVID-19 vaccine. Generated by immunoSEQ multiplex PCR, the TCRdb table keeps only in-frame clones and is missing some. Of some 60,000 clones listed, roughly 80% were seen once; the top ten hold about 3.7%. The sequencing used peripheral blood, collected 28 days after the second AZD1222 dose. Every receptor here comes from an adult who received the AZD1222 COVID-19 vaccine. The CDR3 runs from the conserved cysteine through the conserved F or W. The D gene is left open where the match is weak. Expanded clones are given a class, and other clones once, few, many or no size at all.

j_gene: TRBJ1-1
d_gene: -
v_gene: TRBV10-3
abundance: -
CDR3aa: CAIRGTSGEAFF
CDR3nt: TGTGCCATCAGGGGGACTAGCGGTGAAGCTTTCTTT

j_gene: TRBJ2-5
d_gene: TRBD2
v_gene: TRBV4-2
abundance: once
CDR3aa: CASSQSSGEGETQYF
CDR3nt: TGTGCCAGCAGCCAGTCTAGCGGGGAGGGAGAGACCCAGTACTTC

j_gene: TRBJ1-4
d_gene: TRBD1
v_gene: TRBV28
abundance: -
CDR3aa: CASSPTTGGDEKLFF
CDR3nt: TGTGCCAGCAGTCCGACGACAGGGGGGGATGAAAAACTGTTTTTT

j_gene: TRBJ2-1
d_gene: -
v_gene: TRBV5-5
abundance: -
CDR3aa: CASSRLLVSEQFF
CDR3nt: TGTGCCAGCAGCCGCCTACTAGTGTCTGAGCAGTTCTTC

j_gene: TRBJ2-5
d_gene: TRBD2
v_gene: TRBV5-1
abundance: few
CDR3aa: CASSLAEMKGLGPQYF
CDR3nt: TGCGCCAGCAGCTTGGCCGAGATGAAAGGACTAGGGCCCCAGTACTTC

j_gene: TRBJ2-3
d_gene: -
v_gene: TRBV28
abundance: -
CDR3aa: CASSLQGLTDTQYF
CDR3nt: TGTGCCAGCAGTCTTCAGGGCCTCACAGATACGCAGTATTTT

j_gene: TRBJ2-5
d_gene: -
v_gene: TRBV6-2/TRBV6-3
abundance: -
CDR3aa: CASSYGEGAWQETQYF
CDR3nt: TGTGCCAGCAGTTACGGGGAGGGGGCATGGCAAGAGACCCAGTACTTC

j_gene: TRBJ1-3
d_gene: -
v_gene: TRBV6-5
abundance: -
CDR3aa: CASSYGVLRSGNTIYF
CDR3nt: TGTGCCAGCAGTTATGGGGTATTGAGATCTGGAAACACCATATATTTT

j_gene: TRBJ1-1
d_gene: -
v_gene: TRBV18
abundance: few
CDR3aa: CASSPTINTEAFF
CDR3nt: TGTGCCAGCTCACCTACCATTAACACTGAAGCTTTCTTT

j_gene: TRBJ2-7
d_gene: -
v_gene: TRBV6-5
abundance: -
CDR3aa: CASSYGSGSSYEQYF
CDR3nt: TGTGCCAGCAGTTACGGGTCAGGGAGCTCCTACGAGCAGTACTTC

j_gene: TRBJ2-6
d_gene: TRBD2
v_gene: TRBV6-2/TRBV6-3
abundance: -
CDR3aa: CASSYGLATISGANVLTF
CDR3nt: TGTGCCAGCAGCTATGGACTAGCAACCATTTCTGGGGCCAACGTCCTGACTTTC

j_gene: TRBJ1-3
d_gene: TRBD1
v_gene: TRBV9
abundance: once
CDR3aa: CASSGAPTGLGSGNTIYF
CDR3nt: TGTGCCAGCAGCGGAGCGCCGACAGGGCTCGGTTCTGGAAACACCATATATTTT

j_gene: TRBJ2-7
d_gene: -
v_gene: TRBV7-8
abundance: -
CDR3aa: CASSFGHILYEQYF
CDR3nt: TGTGCCAGCAGCTTCGGCCACATCCTCTACGAGCAGTACTTC

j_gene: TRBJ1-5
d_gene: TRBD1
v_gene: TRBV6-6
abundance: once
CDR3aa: CASSQDRDQPQHF
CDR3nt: TGTGCCAGCAGTCAAGACAGGGATCAGCCCCAGCATTTT

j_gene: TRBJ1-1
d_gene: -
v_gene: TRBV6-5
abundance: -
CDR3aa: CASSYSAGNTEAFF
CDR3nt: TGTGCCAGCAGTTATTCCGCTGGGAACACTGAAGCTTTCTTT

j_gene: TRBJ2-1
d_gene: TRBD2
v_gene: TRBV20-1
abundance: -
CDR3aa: CSASSGGLNEQFF
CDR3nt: TGCAGTGCTAGTAGCGGGGGCCTCAATGAGCAGTTCTTC

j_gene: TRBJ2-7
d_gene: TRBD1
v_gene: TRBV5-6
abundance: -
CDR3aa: CASSLQGISYEQYF
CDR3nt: TGTGCCAGCAGCTTACAGGGGATCTCCTACGAGCAGTACTTC

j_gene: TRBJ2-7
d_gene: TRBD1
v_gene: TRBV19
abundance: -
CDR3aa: CATATGVAREQYF
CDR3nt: TGTGCCACCGCGACAGGGGTGGCTAGAGAGCAGTACTTC

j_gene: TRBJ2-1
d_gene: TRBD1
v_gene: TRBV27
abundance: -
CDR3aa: CASRLYGQGSYNEQFF
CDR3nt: TGTGCCAGCAGACTATATGGACAGGGTTCCTACAATGAGCAGTTCTTC

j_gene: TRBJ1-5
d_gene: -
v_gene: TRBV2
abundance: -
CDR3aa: CASSAGGRSDSNQPQHF
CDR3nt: TGTGCCAGCAGTGCGGGGGGCAGGTCTGATAGCAATCAGCCCCAGCATTTT

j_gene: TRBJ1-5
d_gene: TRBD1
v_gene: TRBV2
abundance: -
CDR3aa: CASSAQTGGGQPQHF
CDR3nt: TGTGCCAGCAGCGCGCAGACAGGGGGAGGGCAGCCCCAGCATTTT

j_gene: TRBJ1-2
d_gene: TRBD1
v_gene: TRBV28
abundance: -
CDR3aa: CATLRRQGLVFYGYTF
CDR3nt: TGTGCCACCCTCCGTAGACAGGGCTTGGTTTTCTATGGCTACACCTTC

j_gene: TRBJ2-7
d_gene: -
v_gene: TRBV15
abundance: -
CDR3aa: CATSRDLAGHKYF
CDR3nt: TGTGCCACCAGCAGAGATTTGGCAGGCCATAAGTACTTC

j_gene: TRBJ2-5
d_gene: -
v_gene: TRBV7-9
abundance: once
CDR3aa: CASSRETQYF
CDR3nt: TGTGCCAGCAGCCGGGAGACCCAGTACTTC

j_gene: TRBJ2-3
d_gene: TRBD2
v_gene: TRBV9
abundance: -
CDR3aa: CASSSRGGTSTDTQYF
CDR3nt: TGTGCCAGCAGCTCCCGCGGGGGGACAAGCACAGATACGCAGTATTTT

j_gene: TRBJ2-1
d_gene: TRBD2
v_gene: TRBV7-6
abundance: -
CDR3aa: CASSLEPKHPGTSGVREQFF
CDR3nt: TGTGCCAGCAGCTTAGAGCCAAAGCATCCCGGGACTAGCGGGGTACGTGAGCAGTTCTTC

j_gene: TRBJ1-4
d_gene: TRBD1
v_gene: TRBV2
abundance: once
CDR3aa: CASSEPRTGGDEKLFF
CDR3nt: TGTGCCAGCAGTGAACCCCGGACAGGGGGAGACGAAAAACTGTTTTTT

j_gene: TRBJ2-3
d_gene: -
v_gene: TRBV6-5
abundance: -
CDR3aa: CASSESYTQYF
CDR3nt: TGTGCCAGCTCAGAGTCCTATACGCAGTATTTT

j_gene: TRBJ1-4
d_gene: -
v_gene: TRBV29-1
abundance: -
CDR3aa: CSVGGAGNEKLFF
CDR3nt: TGCAGCGTCGGGGGGGCGGGTAATGAAAAACTGTTTTTT

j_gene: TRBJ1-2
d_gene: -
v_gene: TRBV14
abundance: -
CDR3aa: CASSQVGGWGYTF
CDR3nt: TGTGCCAGCAGCCAAGTGGGGGGTTGGGGCTACACCTTC

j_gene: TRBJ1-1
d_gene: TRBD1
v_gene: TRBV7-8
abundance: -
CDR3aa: CASSPGQGAFF
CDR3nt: TGTGCCAGCAGCCCAGGACAGGGAGCTTTCTTT

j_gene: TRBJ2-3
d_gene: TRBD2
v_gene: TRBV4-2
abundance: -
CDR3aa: CASSQDQASGGGTDTQYF
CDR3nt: TGTGCCAGCAGCCAAGATCAGGCTAGCGGGGGCGGCACAGATACGCAGTATTTT

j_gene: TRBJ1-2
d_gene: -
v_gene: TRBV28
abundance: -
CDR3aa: CASTKSANYGYTF
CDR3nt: TGTGCCAGCACCAAATCGGCGAACTATGGCTACACCTTC

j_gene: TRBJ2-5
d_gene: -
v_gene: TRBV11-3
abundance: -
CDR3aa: CASSLGSGYQETQYF
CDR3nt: TGTGCCAGCAGCTTGGGGTCGGGGTACCAAGAGACCCAGTACTTC

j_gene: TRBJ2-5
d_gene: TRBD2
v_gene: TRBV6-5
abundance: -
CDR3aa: CASSYSTSGGQETQYF
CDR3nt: TGTGCCAGCAGTTACTCGACTAGCGGGGGGCAAGAGACCCAGTACTTC

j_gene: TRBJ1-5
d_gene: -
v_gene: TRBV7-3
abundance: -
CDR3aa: CASSLKGDQPQHF
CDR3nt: TGTGCCAGCAGCTTAAAGGGTGATCAGCCCCAGCATTTT

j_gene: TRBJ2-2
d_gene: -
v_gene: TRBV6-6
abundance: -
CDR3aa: CASSRRFPGELFF
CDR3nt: TGTGCCAGCAGCCGCCGGTTTCCCGGGGAGCTGTTTTTT

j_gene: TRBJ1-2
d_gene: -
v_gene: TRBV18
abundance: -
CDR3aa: CASSPDESDGYTF
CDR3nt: TGTGCCAGCTCACCAGACGAAAGTGATGGCTACACCTTC

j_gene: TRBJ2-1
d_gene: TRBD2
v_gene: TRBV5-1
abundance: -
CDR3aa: CASDSGGEYNEQFF
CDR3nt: TGCGCCAGCGATAGCGGGGGGGAATACAATGAGCAGTTCTTC

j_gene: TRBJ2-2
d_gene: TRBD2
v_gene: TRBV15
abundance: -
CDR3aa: CATSTSLAGAGELFF
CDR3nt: TGTGCCACCAGCACCTCACTAGCGGGGGCCGGGGAGCTGTTTTTT

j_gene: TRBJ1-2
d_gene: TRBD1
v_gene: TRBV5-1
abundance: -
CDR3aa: CASSLGLGQGVDGYTF
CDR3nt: TGCGCCAGCAGCTTGGGGTTGGGACAGGGTGTTGATGGCTACACCTTC

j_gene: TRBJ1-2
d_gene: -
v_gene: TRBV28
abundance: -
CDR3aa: CASSLRGVGAYTF
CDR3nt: TGTGCCAGCAGTTTAAGGGGGGTGGGTGCCTACACCTTC

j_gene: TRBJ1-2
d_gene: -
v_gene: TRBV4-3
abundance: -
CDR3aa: CASSPGQTRGGYTF
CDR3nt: TGCGCCAGCAGCCCTGGACAGACTCGTGGGGGCTACACCTTC

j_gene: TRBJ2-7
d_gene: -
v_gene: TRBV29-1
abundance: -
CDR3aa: CSVEQGGEQYF
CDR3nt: TGCAGCGTCGAACAGGGCGGGGAGCAGTACTTC

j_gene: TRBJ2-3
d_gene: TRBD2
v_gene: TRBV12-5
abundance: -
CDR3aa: CASGLDGLAGDTQYF
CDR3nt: TGTGCTAGTGGTTTGGACGGACTAGCCGGAGATACGCAGTATTTT

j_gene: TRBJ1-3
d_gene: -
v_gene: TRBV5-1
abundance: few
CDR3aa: CASSLAGLGNTIYF
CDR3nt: TGCGCCAGCAGCTTGGCCGGGCTTGGAAACACCATATATTTT

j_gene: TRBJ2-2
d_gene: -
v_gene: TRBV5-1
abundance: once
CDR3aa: CASSLGGHTNTGELFF
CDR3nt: TGCGCCAGCAGCTTGGGGGGACATACGAACACCGGGGAGCTGTTTTTT

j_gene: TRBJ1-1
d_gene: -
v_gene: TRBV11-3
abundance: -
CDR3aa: CASSLYTEAFF
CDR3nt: TGTGCCAGCAGCTTGTACACTGAAGCTTTCTTT

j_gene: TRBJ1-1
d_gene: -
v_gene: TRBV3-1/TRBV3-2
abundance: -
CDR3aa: CASSQGVAVNTEAFF
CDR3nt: TGTGCCAGCAGCCAAGGTGTGGCTGTGAACACTGAAGCTTTCTTT

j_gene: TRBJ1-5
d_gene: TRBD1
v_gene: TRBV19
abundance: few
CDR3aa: CATSRTTGGNQPQHF
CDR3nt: TGTGCCACGAGTAGGACGACAGGGGGCAATCAGCCCCAGCATTTT

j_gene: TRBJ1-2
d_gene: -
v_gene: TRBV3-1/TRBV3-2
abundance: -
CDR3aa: CASSQDSNYGYTF
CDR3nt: TGTGCCAGCAGCCAAGACAGCAACTATGGCTACACCTTC

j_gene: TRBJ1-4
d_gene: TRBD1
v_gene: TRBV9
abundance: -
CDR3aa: CASSVGGTGSNEKLFF
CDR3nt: TGTGCCAGCAGCGTAGGAGGGACAGGGTCGAATGAAAAACTGTTTTTT

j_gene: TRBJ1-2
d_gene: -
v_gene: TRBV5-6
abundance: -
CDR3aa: CASTKGGPRGYTF
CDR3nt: TGTGCCAGCACCAAAGGAGGGCCTCGGGGCTACACCTTC

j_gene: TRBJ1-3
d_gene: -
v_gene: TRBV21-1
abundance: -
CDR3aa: CASSKGKPGFSGSTIYF
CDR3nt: TGTGCCAGCAGCAAAGGGAAACCGGGATTCTCTGGAAGCACCATATATTTT

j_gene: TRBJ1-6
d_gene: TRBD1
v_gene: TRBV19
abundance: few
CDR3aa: CASSIGPPGQYNSPLHF
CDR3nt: TGTGCCAGTAGTATCGGCCCGCCGGGACAGTATAATTCACCCCTCCACTTT

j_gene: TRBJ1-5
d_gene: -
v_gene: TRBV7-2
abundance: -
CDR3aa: CASSLAPDQPQHF
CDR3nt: TGTGCCAGCAGCTTAGCGCCTGATCAGCCCCAGCATTTT

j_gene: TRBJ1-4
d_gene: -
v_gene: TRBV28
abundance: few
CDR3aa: CASSADINEKLFF
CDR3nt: TGTGCCAGCAGTGCGGACATCAATGAAAAACTGTTTTTT

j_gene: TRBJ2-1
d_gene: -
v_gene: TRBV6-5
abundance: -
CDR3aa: CASSYRGIEQFF
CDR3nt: TGTGCCAGCAGTTACCGGGGAATTGAGCAGTTCTTC

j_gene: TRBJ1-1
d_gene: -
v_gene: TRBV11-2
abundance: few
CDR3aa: CASSFSLGVNTEAFF
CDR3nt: TGTGCCAGCAGCTTTAGTTTGGGGGTCAACACTGAAGCTTTCTTT

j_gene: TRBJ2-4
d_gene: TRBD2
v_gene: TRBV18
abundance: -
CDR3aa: CASSLIGGAENIQYF
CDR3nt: TGTGCCAGCTCACTTATCGGGGGGGCCGAAAACATTCAGTACTTC